These 10 T cell receptor beta chains originate from one sample sequenced in a study of PD-L1 blockade in urothelial cancer. Time point in this sample: peripheral blood 6 weeks after treatment start. Using immunoSEQ multiplex PCR, the repertoire was profiled, and TCRdb retains in-frame clones only, with some absent. The sample has about 40,000 clones; roughly 84% are singletons. Here the sequenced sample was PBMCs, taken around atezolizumab (anti-PD-L1) treatment. All receptors derive from a man in his 70s with urothelial cancer.

The gene calls are TRBV2 and TRBJ2-7; possibly TRBD2 for D (5 bases). V dropped 5 bases and J dropped 5 bases, with 13 bases sitting between them. Germline CDR1 reads SNHLY; CDR2 reads FYNNEI. There are 13 residues in the CDR3. CDR3 bases: TGTGCCAGCAGTAAGGTGCGGGTGGACGAGCAGTACTTC. This translates into CASSKVRVDEQYF.

To note about this clone: One junction end disagrees with the germline gene, perhaps due to a read error. The chain recombines TRBV2 with TRBJ1-2; 9 positions agree with TRBD1. The CDR3 runs 14 residues. Germline values: CDR1 SNHLY, CDR2 FYNNEI. The CDR3 loop is CASTEGTGFYGYTF. The CDR3 region has the DNA TGTGCCAGCACTGAAGGGACAGGGTTCTATGGCTACACCTTC.

J is TRBJ2-7 and V is TRBV7-8; no definite D call. CDR3 length equals 16 residues. V lost 0 bases and J lost 2, with 14 bases in between. CDR1 and CDR2 from the germline V gene are SGHVS and FQNEAQ. CDR3 DNA sequence: TGTGCCAGCAGCTTAGCGCTTCCGGCAGGCGCCTACGAGCAGTACTTC. It yields the protein CASSLALPAGAYEQYF.

The V and J genes are TRBV28 and TRBJ2-1; no firm D call. Germline CDR1 MDHEN, CDR2 SYDVKM. This CDR3 has 12 residues. V dropped 7 bases and J dropped 7 bases, with 11 bases sitting between them. The CDR3 DNA follows: TGTGCCAGCACACACACCCTGAATGAGCAGTTCTTC. Translating gives CASTHTLNEQFF.

V usage is TRBV5-1 and J usage is TRBJ2-1; TRBD2 matches 7 bases. Germline V gene lookup returns CDR1 SGHRS and CDR2 YFSETQ. Losses at the gene ends were 2 bases for V and 6 bases for J; bases not matched to a gene: 14. There are 17 residues in the CDR3. CDR3 protein: CASSFRDPGPGGNEQFF. CDR3 in DNA: TGCGCCAGCAGCTTCCGGGACCCTGGCCCGGGAGGCAATGAGCAGTTCTTC.

CDR3 sequence reads: CASSLQGSHEQYF. The CDR3 region has the DNA TGTGCCAGTAGTCTACAGGGAAGTCACGAGCAGTACTTC. The rearrangement joins TRBV19 to TRBJ2-7; D may be TRBD1 (6 bases). The CDR3 totals 13 residues. Germline V gene lookup returns CDR1 LNHDA and CDR2 SQIVND (reference sequence). V lost 5 bases and J 5 bases, leaving 13 bases between the germline ends. Together with reference TRBV19 and TRBJ2-7, the CDR3 gives the full variable domain: DGGITQSPKYLFRKEGQNVTLSCEQNLNHDAMYWYRQDPGQGLRLIYYSQIVNDFQKGDIAEGYSVSREKKESFPLTVTSAQKNPTAFYLCASSLQGSHEQYFGPGTRLTVT.

The V gene is TRBV11-2, the J gene TRBJ2-7; 9 positions match TRBD2. Germline V CDR1 and CDR2: SGHAT, FQNNGV. The CDR3 loop spans 15 amino acids. V dropped 1 base and J dropped 1; count of bases not matched to a gene: 2. CDR3: CASSLGREGSYEQYF. CDR3 DNA sequence: TGTGCCAGCAGCTTAGGGCGGGAGGGTTCCTACGAGCAGTACTTC.

V gene TRBV5-5 combines with J gene TRBJ2-7; 10 nucleotides agree with TRBD2. The germline gives CDR1 SGHKS, CDR2 YYEKEE (reference sequence). With V trimmed by 2 bases and J by 2 bases, 10 bases remained unmatched. The CDR3 consists of 17 residues. The CDR3 bases are TGTGCCAGCAGCTTCTTAGGGACTAGCGTAACCCCCTACGAGCAGTACTTC. Residues: CASSFLGTSVTPYEQYF.

The chain carries TRBV30 and TRBJ2-5; 8 nucleotides agree with TRBD1. The length of the CDR3 is 14 residues. CDR1 is GTSNPN and CDR2 is SVGIG in the germline V gene (reference sequence). V was pared by 4 bases and J by 5 bases, with 9 bases of the junction left unmatched. The CDR3 sequence is CAWTARTGHETQYF. CDR3 bases: TGTGCCTGGACCGCCCGGACAGGGCACGAGACCCAGTACTTC.

The chain recombines TRBV6-5 with TRBJ1-1, with 7 bases identical to TRBD1. CDR1 MNHEY and CDR2 SVGAGI come from the germline V gene. The CDR3 length is 15 residues. V was clipped by 6 bases and J by 0 bases; unmatched bases: 7. CDR3 residues: CASSRDRTMNTEAFF. DNA for the CDR3: TGTGCCAGCAGCCGGGACAGAACTATGAACACTGAAGCTTTCTTT.